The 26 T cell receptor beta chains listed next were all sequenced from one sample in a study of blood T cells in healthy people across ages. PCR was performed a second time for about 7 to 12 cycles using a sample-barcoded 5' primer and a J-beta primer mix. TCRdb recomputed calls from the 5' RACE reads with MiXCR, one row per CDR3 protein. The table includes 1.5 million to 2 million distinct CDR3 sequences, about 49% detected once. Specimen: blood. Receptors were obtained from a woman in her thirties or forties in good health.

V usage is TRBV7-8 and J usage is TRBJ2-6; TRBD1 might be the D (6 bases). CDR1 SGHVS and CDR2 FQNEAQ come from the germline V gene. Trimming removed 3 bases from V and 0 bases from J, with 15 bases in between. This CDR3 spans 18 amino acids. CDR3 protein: CASSFRDTETSGANVLTF. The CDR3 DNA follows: TGTGCCAGCAGCTTCCGGGACACCGAGACCTCTGGGGCCAACGTCCTGACTTTC.

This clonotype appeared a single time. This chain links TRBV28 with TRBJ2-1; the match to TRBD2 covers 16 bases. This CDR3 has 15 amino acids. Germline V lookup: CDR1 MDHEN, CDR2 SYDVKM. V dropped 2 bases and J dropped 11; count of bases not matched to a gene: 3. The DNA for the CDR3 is TGTGCCAGCAGTTTAGGGGGACTAGCGGGGGGGAAGCAGTTCTTC. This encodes CASSLGGLAGGKQFF.

CDR3 in DNA: TGTGCCAGTGGCCGGACAGGGACGTATTGGGATCAGCCCCAGCATTTT. Translating gives CASGRTGTYWDQPQHF. The genes are TRBV19 and TRBJ1-5; 8 nucleotides align to TRBD1. The CDR3 runs 16 residues. CDR1 is LNHDA and CDR2 is SQIVND in the germline V gene (reference sequence). J was trimmed by 5 bases and V by 8 bases; bases with no gene match: 14.

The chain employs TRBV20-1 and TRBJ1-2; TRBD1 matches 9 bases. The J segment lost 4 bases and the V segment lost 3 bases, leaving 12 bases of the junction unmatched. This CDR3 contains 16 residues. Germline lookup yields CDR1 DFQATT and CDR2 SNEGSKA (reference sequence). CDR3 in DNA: TGCAGTGCTAGGAAACCCGGGACAGGGTTGGGCTATGGCTACACCTTC. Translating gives CSARKPGTGLGYGYTF.

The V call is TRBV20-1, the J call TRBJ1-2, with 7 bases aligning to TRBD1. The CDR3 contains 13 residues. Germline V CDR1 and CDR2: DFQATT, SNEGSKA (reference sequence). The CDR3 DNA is TGCAGCGGCGTAGGGGGCGGTGGCTATGGCTACACCTTC. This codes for CSGVGGGGYGYTF.

This CDR3 is CSARPGTGSYNEQFF. The CDR3 bases are TGCAGTGCTAGGCCGGGGACAGGGTCTTACAATGAGCAGTTCTTC. The chain couples TRBV20-1 to TRBJ2-1; 9 bases agree with TRBD1. V was pared by 3 bases and J by 4 bases, with 7 bases of the junction left unmatched. The CDR3 runs 15 residues. Germline values: CDR1 DFQATT, CDR2 SNEGSKA (reference sequence).

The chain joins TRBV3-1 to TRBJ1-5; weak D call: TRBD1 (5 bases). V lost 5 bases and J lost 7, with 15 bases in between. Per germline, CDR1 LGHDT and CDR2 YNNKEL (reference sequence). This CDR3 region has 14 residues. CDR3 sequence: CASSSQGSVQPQHF. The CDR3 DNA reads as TGTGCCAGCAGCTCCCAGGGTTCTGTACAGCCCCAGCATTTT.

This CDR3 is CASSLQRGAYGYTF. CDR3 sequence (DNA): TGCGCCAGCAGCCTACAAAGGGGTGCCTATGGCTACACCTTC. V usage is TRBV5-1 and J usage is TRBJ1-2; D possibly corresponds to TRBD1 (5 bases). Trimming pared 4 bases from V and 4 bases from J, leaving 14 bases between. The CDR3 runs to 14 residues. Germline values: CDR1 SGHRS, CDR2 YFSETQ. Drawing the rest from reference TRBV5-1 and TRBJ1-2, the complete variable domain is KAGVTQTPRYLIKTRGQQVTLSCSPISGHRSVSWYQQTPGQGLQFLFEYFSETQRNKGNFPGRFSGRQFSNSRSEMNVSTLELGDSALYLCASSLQRGAYGYTFGSGTRLTVV.

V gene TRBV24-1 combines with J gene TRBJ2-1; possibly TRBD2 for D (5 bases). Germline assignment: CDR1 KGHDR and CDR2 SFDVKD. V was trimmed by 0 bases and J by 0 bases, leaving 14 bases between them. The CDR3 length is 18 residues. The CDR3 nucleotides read TGTGCCACCAGTGATTTGCAGCAGGTTGGGAGCTCCTACAATGAGCAGTTCTTC. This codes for CATSDLQQVGSSYNEQFF.

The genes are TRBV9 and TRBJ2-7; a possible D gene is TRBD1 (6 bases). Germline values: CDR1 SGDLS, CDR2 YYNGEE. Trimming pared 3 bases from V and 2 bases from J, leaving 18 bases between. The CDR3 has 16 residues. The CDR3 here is CASSEPQGPPPYEQYF. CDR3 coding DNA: TGTGCCAGCAGCGAACCACAGGGACCGCCCCCCTACGAGCAGTACTTC.

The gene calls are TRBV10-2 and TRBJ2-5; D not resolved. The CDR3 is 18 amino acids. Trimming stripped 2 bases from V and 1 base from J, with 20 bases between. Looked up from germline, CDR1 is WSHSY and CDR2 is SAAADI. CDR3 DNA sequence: TGCGCCAGCAGTGAGAGGGCGGTGGGGATCGGATTCCAAGAGACCCAGTACTTC. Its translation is CASSERAVGIGFQETQYF.

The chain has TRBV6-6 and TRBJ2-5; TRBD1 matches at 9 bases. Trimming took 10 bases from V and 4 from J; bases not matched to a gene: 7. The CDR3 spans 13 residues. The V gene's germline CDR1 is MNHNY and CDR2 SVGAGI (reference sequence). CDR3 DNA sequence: TGTGCCACCACGGGACAGGGAGGAGAGACCCAGTACTTC. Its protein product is CATTGQGGETQYF.

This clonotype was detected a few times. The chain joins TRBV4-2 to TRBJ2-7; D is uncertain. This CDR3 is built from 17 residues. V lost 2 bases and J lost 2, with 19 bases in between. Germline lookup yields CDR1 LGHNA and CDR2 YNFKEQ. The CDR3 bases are TGTGCCAGCAGCCAACCTCACTCCAAGGGCGGAACCTACGAGCAGTACTTC. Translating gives CASSQPHSKGGTYEQYF.

For the CDR3, the DNA is TGTGCCAGCTTCTACGAGCAGTACTTC. Its translation: CASFYEQYF. V is TRBV9 and J is TRBJ2-7; no clear D gene. The V and J ends lost 7 bases and 3 bases respectively, with 2 bases between them. Germline V CDR1 and CDR2: SGDLS, YYNGEE. The CDR3 is 9 residues long.

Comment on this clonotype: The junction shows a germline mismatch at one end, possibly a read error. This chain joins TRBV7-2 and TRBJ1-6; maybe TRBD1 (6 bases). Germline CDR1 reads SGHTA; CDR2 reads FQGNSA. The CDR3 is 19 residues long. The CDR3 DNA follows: TGTGCCAGCACCTTAGTTATTGGATGGCGACCCGAGGGGGTTTCACCCCTCCACTTT. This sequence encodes CASTLVIGWRPEGVSPLHF.

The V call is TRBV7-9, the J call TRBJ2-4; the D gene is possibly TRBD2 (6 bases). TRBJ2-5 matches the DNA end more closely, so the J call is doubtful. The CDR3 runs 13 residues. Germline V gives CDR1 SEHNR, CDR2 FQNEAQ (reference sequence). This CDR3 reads CASSDLAEETQYF. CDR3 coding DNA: TGTGCCAGCAGCGATTTAGCGGAAGAGACCCAGTACTTC.

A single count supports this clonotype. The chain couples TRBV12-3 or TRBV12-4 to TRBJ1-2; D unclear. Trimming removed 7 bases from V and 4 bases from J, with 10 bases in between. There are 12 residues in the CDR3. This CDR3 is CASKVGSYGYTF. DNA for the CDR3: TGTGCCAGCAAAGTTGGAAGCTATGGCTACACCTTC.

The CDR3 protein is CASSSDSKSIAHNEQFF. CDR3 nucleotides: TGTGCCAGCAGCTCGGATTCTAAGTCGATCGCCCACAATGAGCAGTTCTTC. V usage is TRBV7-2 and J usage is TRBJ2-1, with D unclear. The CDR3 contains 17 residues. Trimming took off 4 bases at V and 5 bases at J, with 21 bases between the two ends. The germline gives CDR1 SGHTA, CDR2 FQGNSA.

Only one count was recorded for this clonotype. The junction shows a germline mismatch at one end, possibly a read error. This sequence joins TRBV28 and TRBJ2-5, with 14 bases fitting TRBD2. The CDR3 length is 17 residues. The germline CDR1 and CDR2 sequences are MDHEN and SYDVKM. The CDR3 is CVSSPGLAGGFQETQYF. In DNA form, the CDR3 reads TGTGTCAGCAGTCCTGGACTAGCGGGGGGCTTCCAAGAGACCCAGTACTTC.

The CDR3 reads CASSLGQGEGEQPQHF. CDR3 coding DNA: TGTGCCAGCAGCCTGGGACAAGGAGAGGGGGAACAGCCCCAGCATTTT. V usage is TRBV4-2 and J usage is TRBJ1-5, with D possibly being TRBD1 (6 bases). Germline V lookup: CDR1 LGHNA, CDR2 YNFKEQ. The ends were cut back, 4 bases at V and 7 bases at J, with 20 bases in the middle. CDR3 size: 16 residues.

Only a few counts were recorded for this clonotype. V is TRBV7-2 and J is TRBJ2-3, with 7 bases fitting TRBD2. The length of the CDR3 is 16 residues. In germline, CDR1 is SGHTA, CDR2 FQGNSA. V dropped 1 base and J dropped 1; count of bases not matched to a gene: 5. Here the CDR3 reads CASSLDYAGGTDTQYF. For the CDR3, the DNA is TGTGCCAGCAGCTTAGATTACGCGGGGGGCACAGATACGCAGTATTTT. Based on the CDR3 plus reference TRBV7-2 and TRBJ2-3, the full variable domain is GAGVSQSPSNKVTEKGKDVELRCDPISGHTALYWYRQSLGQGLEFLIYFQGNSAPDKSGLPSDRFSAERTGGSVSTLTIQRTQQEDSAVYLCASSLDYAGGTDTQYFGPGTRLTVL.

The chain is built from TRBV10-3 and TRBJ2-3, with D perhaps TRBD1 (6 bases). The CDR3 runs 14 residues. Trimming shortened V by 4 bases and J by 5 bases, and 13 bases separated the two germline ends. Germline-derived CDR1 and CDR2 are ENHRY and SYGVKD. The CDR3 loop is CAISGRTDQDTQYF. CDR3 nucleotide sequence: TGTGCCATCAGTGGGCGGACAGATCAAGATACGCAGTATTTT.

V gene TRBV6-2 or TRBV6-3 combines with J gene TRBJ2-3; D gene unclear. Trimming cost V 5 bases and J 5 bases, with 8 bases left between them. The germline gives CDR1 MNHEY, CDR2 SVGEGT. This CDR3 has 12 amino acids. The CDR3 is CASSNFVDTQYF. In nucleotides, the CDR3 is TGTGCCAGCAGTAACTTTGTAGATACGCAGTATTTT.

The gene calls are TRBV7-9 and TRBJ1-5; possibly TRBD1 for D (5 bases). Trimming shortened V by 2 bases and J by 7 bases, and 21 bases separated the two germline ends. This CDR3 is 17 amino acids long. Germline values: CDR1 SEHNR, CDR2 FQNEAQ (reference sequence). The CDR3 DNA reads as TGTGCCAGCAGCTTAAGATCCAGGAGGGGCCCTTTGCAGCCCCAGCATTTT. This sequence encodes CASSLRSRRGPLQPQHF.

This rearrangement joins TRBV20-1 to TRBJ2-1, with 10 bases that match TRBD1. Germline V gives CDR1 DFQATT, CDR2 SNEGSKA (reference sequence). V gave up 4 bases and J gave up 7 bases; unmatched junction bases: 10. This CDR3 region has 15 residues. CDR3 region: CSATTRDRGWNEQFF. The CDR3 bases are TGCAGTGCTACCACCCGGGACAGGGGATGGAATGAGCAGTTCTTC.

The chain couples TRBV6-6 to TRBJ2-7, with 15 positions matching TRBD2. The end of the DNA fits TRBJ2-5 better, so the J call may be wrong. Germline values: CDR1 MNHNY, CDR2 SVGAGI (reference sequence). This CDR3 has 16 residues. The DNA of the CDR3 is TGTGCCAGCAGTTTCGGGACTAGCGGGGGGCAGTGGACCCAGTACTTC. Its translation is CASSFGTSGGQWTQYF.